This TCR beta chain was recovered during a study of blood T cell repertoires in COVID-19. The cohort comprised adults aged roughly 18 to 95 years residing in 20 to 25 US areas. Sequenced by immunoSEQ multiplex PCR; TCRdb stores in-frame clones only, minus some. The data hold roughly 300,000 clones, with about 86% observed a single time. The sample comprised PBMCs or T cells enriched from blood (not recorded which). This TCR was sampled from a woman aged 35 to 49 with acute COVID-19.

The chain's CDR3 is CATSRPRVTVEDGYTF. CDR3 in DNA: TGTGCCACCAGCAGACCTAGAGTAACTGTGGAGGATGGCTACACCTTC. This chain links TRBV15 with TRBJ1-2; D unclear. Germline CDR1 is LNHNV and CDR2 is YYDKDF (reference sequence). The germline V and J ends were trimmed by 2 bases and 6 bases, with 19 bases remaining between them. This CDR3 is 16 amino acids long.